The rows below give T cell receptor beta chains drawn from one sample of a study of blood T cell repertoires in COVID-19. Method: immunoSEQ multiplex PCR; TCRdb's copy keeps in-frame clones and lacks some. The sample records 150,000 to 200,000 clones, around 86% being singletons. Source material: PBMCs or T cells enriched from blood (not recorded which). The receptors were sampled from a woman in her thirties who had recovered from COVID-19. The CDR3 runs from the conserved cysteine through the conserved F or W. A D gene is named only where the DNA matches it firmly. Clone size is not always given. Where it is, it says once, few, many or a class for expanded clones.

size	V	D	J	DNA	CDR3
-	TRBV7-2	TRBD1	TRBJ1-5	TGTGCCAGCAGTTTAGGACAGGGAAGAAGCAATCAGCCCCAGCATTTT	CASSLGQGRSNQPQHF
-	TRBV5-1	-	TRBJ2-3	TGCGCCAGCAGCTTGGAACTAATCACAGATACGCAGTATTTT	CASSLELITDTQYF
once	TRBV3-1/TRBV3-2	-	TRBJ2-7	TGTGCCAGCAGCCCAAATGCGGCCAGCTCCTACGAGCAGTACTTC	CASSPNAASSYEQYF
-	TRBV7-3	-	TRBJ2-1	TGTGCCAGCAGCTTAGAGTGGGGGCCGTATGAGCAGTTCTTC	CASSLEWGPYEQFF
-	TRBV19	-	TRBJ2-7	TGTGCCAGTAGTATCAGGTATAGCCTCCAGGGTCCCAACCCCTACGAGCAGTACTTC	CASSIRYSLQGPNPYEQYF
-	TRBV5-1	TRBD1	TRBJ1-2	TGCGCCAGCAGTGCCAGGGGGACAGACTATGGCTACACCTTC	CASSARGTDYGYTF
-	TRBV7-9	TRBD2	TRBJ2-7	TGTGCCAGTCTCGTTGCGGGGGAAAATTACGAGCAGTACTTC	CASLVAGENYEQYF
-	TRBV5-1	TRBD1	TRBJ1-5	TGCGCCAGCAGCTTGGGGACAGGGGTGGGCAATCAGCCCCAGCATTTT	CASSLGTGVGNQPQHF
-	TRBV28	TRBD1	TRBJ2-7	TGTGCCAGCAACACAGGGGGGACAGGGGGTTACGAGCAGTACTTC	CASNTGGTGGYEQYF
few	TRBV3-1/TRBV3-2	TRBD1	TRBJ1-2	TGTGCCAGCAGCGAGGACAGGTGGGACTATGGCTACACCTTC	CASSEDRWDYGYTF
-	TRBV5-8	-	TRBJ2-1	TGTGCCAGCAGTTCTAGACGGAAAATCAATGAGCAGTTCTTC	CASSSRRKINEQFF
-	TRBV29-1	-	TRBJ2-3	TGCAGCGTTGAACCTGAGCAGGGCCCAACAGATACGCAGTATTTT	CSVEPEQGPTDTQYF